This TCR beta chain was sequenced during a study of blood T cell repertoires in COVID-19. Background on the study: Sample material is recorded as cDNA or gDNA derived from T cells, B-cell-depleted T cells, or PBMCs.

Germline CDR1 and CDR2: KGHSH and LQKENI. V was clipped by 6 bases and J by 3 bases, with 12 bases between them. The CDR3 is 13 amino acids. As handled by the study authors: Estimation of nucleated cell counts was performed using reference gene primer amplification. Sequencing was performed with immunoSEQ multiplex PCR; in TCRdb, only in-frame clones are kept and a portion is missing. That table is the source of V, J and clone size, and D and trimming were worked out from the DNA. Of tens of thousands of clones in the sample, around 90% were seen once. This TCR came from a man aged 80 or over with acute or convalescent COVID-19. Sequenced sample: peripheral blood. This sequence joins TRBV18 and TRBJ2-7, with D maybe TRBD1 (5 bases). The CDR3 here is CASSPTEDYEQYF. CDR3 coding DNA: TGTGCCAGCTCCCCGACAGAGGACTACGAGCAGTACTTC. Supplemented by reference TRBV18 and TRBJ2-7, the full variable domain reads NAGVMQNPRHLVRRRGQEARLRCSPMKGHSHVYWYRQLPEEGLKFMVYLQKENIIDESGMPKERFSAEFPKEGPSILRIQQVVRGDSAAYFCASSPTEDYEQYFGPGTRLTVT.